This paragraph covers one T cell receptor (beta chain) sequence. The data were taken from a study of blood T cell repertoires in COVID-19. Sequencing used immunoSEQ multiplex PCR; TCRdb keeps in-frame clones, though not all of them. The table includes 310,000 or so clones, roughly 90% detected once. Per the germline V gene, CDR1 is SGHTA and CDR2 is FQGNSA. This CDR3 contains 18 residues. V dropped 3 bases and J dropped 1; count of bases not matched to a gene: 10. The chain recombines TRBV7-2 with TRBJ2-2, with TRBD2 matching 8 bases. This TCR derives from a woman aged 18-29 years who had recovered from COVID-19. The sample was PBMCs or T cells enriched from blood (not recorded which). The CDR3 DNA reads as TGTGCCAGCAGCTTCCGGGGGGGCGGGAGCGGGAACACCGGGGAGCTGTTTTTT. Amino acid sequence: CASSFRGGGSGNTGELFF.